This T cell receptor (beta chain) was sequenced for a study of T cell changes during pregnancy in multiple sclerosis. Measured with immunoSEQ multiplex PCR; TCRdb has only the in-frame clones, and not every one. This table has 45,000 to 70,000 clones, 80% to 95% appearing once. This CDR3 is built from 15 residues. The V gene's germline CDR1 is SEHNR and CDR2 FQNEAQ (reference sequence). The sequences come from peripheral blood, collected in the third trimester of pregnancy. J is TRBJ2-5 and V is TRBV7-9; a weak D match, TRBD2 (5 bases). With the DNA end fitting TRBJ2-7 better, the J assignment may be wrong. This receptor was taken from a female donor in good health, enrolled as a control in a pregnancy study. CDR3 DNA sequence: TGTGCCAGCAGCTCGGGAAGAGAAAATGCCTACGAGCAGTACTTC. Translated, it gives CASSSGRENAYEQYF.